These 6 T cell receptor beta chains share one sample of origin, sequenced in a study of monozygotic twins with inflammatory bowel disease. TCRdb re-called the 5' RACE reads; every CDR3 protein appears as one record, without DNA. Found here are some 170,000 distinct CDR3 sequences; the top ten clones hold approximately 7.4%. Sequencing was done on a sample of blood. These receptors came from a human donor with ulcerative colitis or Crohn's disease, or a healthy co-twin of an affected twin (not recorded which).

The rearrangement uses TRBV20-1 and TRBJ2-3; TCRdb designates TRBD1, a call that cannot be tested without DNA. The CDR3 has 16 residues. Per germline, CDR1 DFQATT and CDR2 SNEGSKA (reference sequence). The CDR3 protein is CSARVAGQGPTDTQYF.

This chain uses TRBV4-3 with TRBJ1-1. Germline lookup yields CDR1 LGHNA and CDR2 YSLEER. The CDR3 covers 17 residues. The CDR3 spells CASSPQEFQGLNTEAFF.

The chain carries TRBV19 and TRBJ1-1; as DNA is missing, the TRBD1 call by TCRdb cannot be tested. The CDR3 runs to 14 residues. The germline gives CDR1 LNHDA, CDR2 SQIVND (reference sequence). CDR3 protein: CASSLDRVNTEAFF.

The chain combines TRBV6-1 with TRBJ1-5. Germline V gives CDR1 MNHNS, CDR2 SASEGT. The CDR3 is 14 amino acids. This CDR3 is CASQEGPSNQPQHF.

This chain connects TRBV5-1 to TRBJ2-6; the TCRdb D gene call, TRBD2, has no DNA to confirm it. Germline-derived CDR1 and CDR2 are SGHRS and YFSETQ. The length of the CDR3 is 16 residues. This CDR3 reads CASSLDGLAGPHVLTF.

The chain employs TRBV7-8 and TRBJ2-1. Looked up from germline, CDR1 is SGHVS and CDR2 is FQNEAQ. This CDR3 has 18 residues. The CDR3 sequence: CASSLGYVGQSSYNEQFF.